The TCR beta chain described here comes from a study of T cell changes during pregnancy in multiple sclerosis. CDR3 length equals 13 residues. Trimming took 2 bases from V and 4 from J, leaving 8 bases between them. Germline CDR1 and CDR2: MNHEY and SVGAGI. A single count supports this clone. Using immunoSEQ multiplex PCR, the repertoire was profiled, and TCRdb retains in-frame clones only, with some absent. The sample has 35,000 to 45,000 clones, roughly nine tenths seen once. The chain has TRBV6-5 and TRBJ1-1; TRBD1 might be the D (5 bases). This clonotype originated in a female donor with multiple sclerosis, enrolled in a pregnancy study. The specimen was CD4+ T cells from peripheral blood mononuclear cells, collected after pregnancy. Here the CDR3 reads CASSYRGGTEAFF. In DNA, the CDR3 is TGTGCCAGCAGTTACAGGGGCGGCACTGAAGCTTTCTTT.